The sequence of this T cell receptor (beta chain) was determined in a study of human T cells and chemical hapten exposure. Study-level findings and limits: Expanded TCRs grouped into significantly more large CDR3 similarity clusters than controls produced. Sensitizing with DPC caused no change in TCRs above 1 in 1000 frequency.

Concerning this clonotype itself: Its antigen is as yet unknown.

TCRdb redid the calling of the RACE reads with MiXCR, one entry per CDR3 protein. The table records around 120,000 distinct CDR3 sequences, roughly 15% of them present only once. Germline assignment: CDR1 SGHNT and CDR2 YYREEE (reference sequence). CDR3 length: 15 amino acids. V dropped 4 bases and J dropped 4; count of bases not matched to a gene: 5. Time point given: patch test 1, 2 weeks after DPC sensitization. As to treatment: therapeutic diphenylcyclopropenone sensitization with weekly scalp DPC. Donation of samples came from alopecia patients who were 18 to 70 years old and suitable for DPC. The receptor's source is a man between 18 and 35 years old with alopecia areata. Some clones in this sample may be carry-over from other donors' samples. The starting material was whole blood, obtained in connection with sensitization to the hapten diphenylcyclopropenone (DPC). The chain combines TRBV5-4 with TRBJ1-5; the match to TRBD1 covers 10 bases. The CDR3 reads CASSRDRGLNQPQHF. Written as DNA, the CDR3 is TGTGCCAGCAGCCGGGACAGGGGTTTGAATCAGCCCCAGCATTTT.